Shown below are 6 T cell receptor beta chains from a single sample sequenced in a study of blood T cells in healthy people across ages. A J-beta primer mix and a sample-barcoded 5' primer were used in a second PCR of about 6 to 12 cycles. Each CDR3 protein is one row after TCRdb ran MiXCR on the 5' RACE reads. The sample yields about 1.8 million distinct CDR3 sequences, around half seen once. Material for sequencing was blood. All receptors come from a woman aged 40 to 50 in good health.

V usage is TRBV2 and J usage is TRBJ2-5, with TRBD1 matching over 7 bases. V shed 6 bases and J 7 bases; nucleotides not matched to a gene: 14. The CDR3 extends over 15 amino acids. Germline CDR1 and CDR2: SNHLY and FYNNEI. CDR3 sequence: CASRERQGDRGTQYF. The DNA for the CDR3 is TGTGCCAGCAGAGAAAGACAGGGAGATCGTGGGACCCAGTACTTC.

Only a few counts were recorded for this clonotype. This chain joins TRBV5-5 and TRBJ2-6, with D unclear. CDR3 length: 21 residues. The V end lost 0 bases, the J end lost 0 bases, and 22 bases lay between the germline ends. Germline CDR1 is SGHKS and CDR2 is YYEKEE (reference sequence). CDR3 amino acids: CASSLGAGWVDPFSGANVLTF. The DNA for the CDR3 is TGTGCCAGCAGCTTGGGGGCAGGCTGGGTAGATCCCTTCTCTGGGGCCAACGTCCTGACTTTC.

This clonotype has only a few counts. DNA of the CDR3: TGCAGTGCTAATGACAGGGGGAACCAGTTCTTC. It translates to CSANDRGNQFF. The chain joins TRBV20-1 to TRBJ2-1, with 9 bases lining up with TRBD1. Germline-derived CDR1 and CDR2 are DFQATT and SNEGSKA (reference sequence). CDR3 length: 11 residues. Losses at the gene ends were 4 bases for V and 13 bases for J; bases not matched to a gene: 5.

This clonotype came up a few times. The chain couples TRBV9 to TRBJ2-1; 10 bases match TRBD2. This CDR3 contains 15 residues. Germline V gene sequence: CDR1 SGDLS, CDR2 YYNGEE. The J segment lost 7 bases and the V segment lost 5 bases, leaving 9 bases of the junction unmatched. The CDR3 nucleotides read TGTGCCAGCAGTCCCGGGACTAGCGAAAATAATGAGCAGTTCTTC. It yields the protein CASSPGTSENNEQFF.

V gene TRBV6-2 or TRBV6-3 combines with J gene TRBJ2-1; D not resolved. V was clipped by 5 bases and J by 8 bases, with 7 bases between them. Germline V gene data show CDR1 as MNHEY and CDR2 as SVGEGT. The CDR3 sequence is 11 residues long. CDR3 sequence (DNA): TGTGCCAGCAGTCTCATAGATGAGCAGTTCTTC. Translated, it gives CASSLIDEQFF.

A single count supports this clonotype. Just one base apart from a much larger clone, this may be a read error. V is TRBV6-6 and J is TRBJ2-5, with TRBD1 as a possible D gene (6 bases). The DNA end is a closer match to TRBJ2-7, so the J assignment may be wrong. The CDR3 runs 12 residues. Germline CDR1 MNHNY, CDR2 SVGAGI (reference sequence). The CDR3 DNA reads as TGTACCAGCAGCCGACAGGTCTACGAGCAGTACTTC. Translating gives CTSSRQVYEQYF.